Following are 25 T cell receptor beta chains from one sample sequenced in a study of T cell changes during pregnancy in multiple sclerosis (dated by TCRdb to the late 2010s). Library construction relied on the immunoSEQ multiplex PCR assay. What TCRdb holds here is the immuneACCESS table cut down to in-frame rearrangements. Part of the clones is not present; checked against another copy, under half of the missing clones reflect an unresolved V gene, and the others are unexplained. This sample lists approximately 110,000 clones; 80% to 95% were detected once. 3.5% of the sample is in the top ten clones. The sample consisted of peripheral blood, taken after pregnancy. The receptors here all came from a female donor with multiple sclerosis, enrolled in a pregnancy study.

This clone has a handful of counts. The chain links TRBV10-2 to TRBJ1-1; D gene unclear. The CDR3 spans 13 residues. Between the trimmed V and J ends, which lost 8 bases and 1 base, there was a span of 11 bases. Germline-derived CDR1 and CDR2 are WSHSY and SAAADI. CDR3: CASSFPGNTEAFF. CDR3 in DNA: TGCGCCAGCTCGTTCCCGGGGAACACTGAAGCTTTCTTT.

The genes are TRBV6-5 and TRBJ1-1, with 9 bases identical to TRBD1. The germline V gene has CDR1 MNHEY and CDR2 SVGAGI. The CDR3 covers 15 residues. V shed 5 bases, J shed 6 bases, and the junction held 10 bases outside the gene matches. The CDR3 loop reads CASSTGTGKFSEAFF. The CDR3, as DNA: TGTGCCAGCAGTACAGGGACAGGGAAGTTCTCTGAAGCTTTCTTT.

V and J are TRBV5-4 and TRBJ1-5, with TRBD1 matching 8 bases. The germline gives CDR1 SGHNT, CDR2 YYREEE (reference sequence). The CDR3 extends over 16 amino acids. V shed 2 bases and J 4 bases; nucleotides not matched to a gene: 8. CDR3 loop: CASSFIGDRGNQPQHF. CDR3 nucleotides: TGTGCCAGCAGCTTTATAGGCGACAGGGGAAATCAGCCCCAGCATTTT.

J is TRBJ1-2 and V is TRBV20-1, with D uncertain. V lost 6 bases, J lost 4 bases, and 9 bases lay in between. Germline V gene data show CDR1 as DFQATT and CDR2 as SNEGSKA (reference sequence). This CDR3 has 11 residues. The CDR3 sequence: CSAAAPYGYTF. The CDR3 DNA follows: TGCAGTGCAGCTGCACCCTATGGCTACACCTTC.

The V call is TRBV2, the J call TRBJ1-2; TRBD1 matches 12 bases. The CDR3 spans 15 residues. Germline-derived CDR1 and CDR2 are SNHLY and FYNNEI. Germline trimming cut 10 bases from V and 6 bases from J; bases unmatched to any gene: 12. The CDR3 nucleotides read TGTGCCACCCGAGAGGGGGACAGGGGGCGAGATGGCTACACCTTC. Protein sequence: CATREGDRGRDGYTF.

The chain links TRBV1 to TRBJ1-5; the table's D call, TRBD1, has no DNA check behind it. TRBV1 is a listed pseudogene. This CDR3 has 15 residues. DNA of the CDR3: TGCACCAGCAGACCTACAGGGTGCAGCAATCAGCCCCAGCATTTT. It encodes CTSRPTGCSNQPQHF.

The genes are TRBV9 and TRBJ1-2, with unresolved D. V lost 0 bases, J lost 4 bases, and 13 bases lay in between. The CDR3 totals 15 residues. Germline V gene lookup returns CDR1 SGDLS and CDR2 YYNGEE. CDR3 region: CASSVEEGRTYGYTF. CDR3 DNA: TGTGCCAGCAGCGTAGAAGAGGGCAGAACCTATGGCTACACCTTC.

The chain recombines TRBV18 with TRBJ1-3; tentatively, D is TRBD1 (5 bases). CDR1 and CDR2 from the germline V gene are KGHSH and LQKENI. This CDR3 comprises 14 residues. The V and J ends lost 6 bases and 1 base respectively, with 10 bases between them. In DNA form, the CDR3 reads TGTGCCAGCTCGCCCGGGGGATCTGGAAACACCATATATTTT. Protein sequence: CASSPGGSGNTIYF.

The chain links TRBV14 to TRBJ2-7; D possibly corresponds to TRBD2 (6 bases). The germline CDR1 and CDR2 sequences are SGHDN and FVKESK. V was pared by 1 base and J by 3 bases, with 10 bases between. The CDR3 runs 14 residues. The CDR3 DNA sequence: TGTGCCAGCAGCCAAGTACCGGGGGACTACGAGCAGTACTTC. Its translation is CASSQVPGDYEQYF.

This rearrangement joins TRBV5-6 to TRBJ2-4, with a possible D match to TRBD2 (5 bases). The germline V and J ends were trimmed by 3 bases and 0 bases, with 10 bases remaining between them. This CDR3 is built from 15 residues. Germline-derived CDR1 and CDR2 are SGHDT and YYEEEE. CDR3 coding DNA: TGTGCCAGCAGCTCCGGGGTCTTAGCCAAAAACATTCAGTACTTC. Protein sequence: CASSSGVLAKNIQYF. The full variable domain, in which reference TRBV5-6 and TRBJ2-4 provide the parts outside the CDR3, is DAGVTQSPTHLIKTRGQQVTLRCSPKSGHDTVSWYQQALGQGPQFIFQYYEEEERQRGNFPDRFSGHQFPNYSSELNVNALLLGDSALYLCASSSGVLAKNIQYFGAGTRLSVL.

In its sample, this clone was seen once. The chain employs TRBV5-1 and TRBJ2-7; 9 bases match TRBD1. There are 13 residues in the CDR3. The V gene's germline CDR1 is SGHRS and CDR2 YFSETQ. V shed 4 bases, J shed 9 bases, and the junction held 8 bases outside the gene matches. This chain's CDR3 is CASSQPGQGLQYF. The CDR3 nucleotides read TGCGCCAGCAGCCAACCCGGACAGGGGTTGCAGTACTTC.

The V gene is TRBV27, the J gene TRBJ2-1; 8 bases agree with TRBD1. Germline lookup yields CDR1 MNHEY and CDR2 SMNVEV (reference sequence). Unmatched junction bases numbered 11, after V lost 4 bases and J lost 6 bases. The CDR3 runs 16 residues. The CDR3 DNA reads as TGTGCCAGCAGTTGGGCCAGGGGGCCGGAAGGCAATGAGCAGTTCTTC. This translates into CASSWARGPEGNEQFF.

The chain recombines TRBV5-4 with TRBJ1-2, with TRBD1 as a possible D gene (5 bases). Looked up from germline, CDR1 is SGHNT and CDR2 is YYREEE (reference sequence). This CDR3 is built from 16 residues. The V end lost 2 bases, the J end lost 5 bases, and 19 bases lay between the germline ends. CDR3 amino acids: CASSFSGQGPWYGYTF. CDR3 bases: TGTGCCAGCAGCTTCAGTGGGCAGGGCCCCTGGTATGGCTACACCTTC. Together with reference TRBV5-4 and TRBJ1-2, the CDR3 gives the full variable domain: ETGVTQSPTHLIKTRGQQVTLRCSSQSGHNTVSWYQQALGQGPQFIFQYYREEENGRGNFPPRFSGLQFPNYSSELNVNALELDDSALYLCASSFSGQGPWYGYTFGSGTRLTVV.

The J gene is TRBJ1-2, the V gene TRBV6-6; D unresolved. The CDR3 is made up of 15 amino acids. Germline loops: CDR1 MNHNY, CDR2 SVGAGI (reference sequence). V was pared by 2 bases and J by 5 bases, with 15 bases between. The CDR3 bases are TGTGCCAGCAGTTACGTCGGAGGGCTGGGTTATGGCTACACCTTC. This encodes CASSYVGGLGYGYTF.

The rearrangement links TRBV6-5 to TRBJ1-2; D remains ambiguous. This CDR3 is 13 amino acids long. CDR1 and CDR2 from the germline V gene are MNHEY and SVGAGI. Trimming took off 1 base at V and 8 bases at J, with 11 bases between the two ends. The CDR3 here is CASSYLQRGGYTF. For the CDR3, the DNA is TGTGCCAGCAGTTACTTGCAACGGGGAGGCTACACCTTC.

This clone appeared once. This chain joins TRBV29-1 and TRBJ1-2; the match to TRBD1 covers 8 bases. This CDR3 contains 12 residues. J was trimmed by 7 bases and V by 7 bases; bases with no gene match: 8. Per germline, CDR1 SQVTM and CDR2 ANQGSEA. The CDR3 loop reads CSGGGQEGGYTF. CDR3 DNA: TGCAGCGGCGGGGGACAGGAGGGTGGCTACACCTTC.

The V call is TRBV2, the J call TRBJ2-1, with 10 bases identical to TRBD2. Germline CDR1 and CDR2: SNHLY and FYNNEI. V shed 2 bases, J shed 4 bases, and the junction held 5 bases outside the gene matches. The CDR3 loop spans 16 amino acids. For the CDR3, the DNA is TGTGCCAGCAGTGAACGTGTAGCGGGGGGTTACAATGAGCAGTTCTTC. Its translation is CASSERVAGGYNEQFF. The full variable domain, with the rest looked up from reference TRBV2 and TRBJ2-1, is EPEVTQTPSHQVTQMGQEVILRCVPISNHLYFYWYRQILGQKVEFLVSFYNNEISEKSEIFDDQFSVERPDGSNFTLKIRSTKLEDSAMYFCASSERVAGGYNEQFFGPGTRLTVL.

The CDR3 DNA reads as TGCGCCAGCAGCTTGGATCGGGATTGGAGGTACGAGCAGTACTTC. Its protein product is CASSLDRDWRYEQYF. The chain carries TRBV5-1 and TRBJ2-7; weak D call: TRBD2 (5 bases). V lost 0 bases, J lost 4 bases, and 14 bases lay in between. Germline V lookup: CDR1 SGHRS, CDR2 YFSETQ. The CDR3 has 15 amino acids. Based on the CDR3 plus reference TRBV5-1 and TRBJ2-7, the full variable domain is KAGVTQTPRYLIKTRGQQVTLSCSPISGHRSVSWYQQTPGQGLQFLFEYFSETQRNKGNFPGRFSGRQFSNSRSEMNVSTLELGDSALYLCASSLDRDWRYEQYFGPGTRLTVT.

The DNA for the CDR3 is TGTGCCAGCAGCCCTGACCCGGGAGTTGACGATGAGCAGTTCTTC. It specifies CASSPDPGVDDEQFF. The V call is TRBV7-9, the J call TRBJ2-1, with D perhaps matching TRBD2 (6 bases). Per germline, CDR1 SEHNR and CDR2 FQNEAQ (reference sequence). Trimming cost V 5 bases and J 8 bases, with 19 bases left between them. The CDR3 runs to 15 residues.

The chain joins TRBV5-4 to TRBJ2-7; a weak D match, TRBD1 (6 bases). The germline V and J ends were trimmed by 1 base and 2 bases, with 7 bases remaining between them. Germline loops: CDR1 SGHNT, CDR2 YYREEE (reference sequence). This CDR3 is 13 amino acids long. The CDR3 DNA follows: TGTGCCAGCAGCTTGAAGGGGGCCTACGAGCAGTACTTC. The encoded protein is CASSLKGAYEQYF.

The V call is TRBV5-4, the J call TRBJ2-7; 10 nucleotides line up with TRBD2. This CDR3 spans 14 amino acids. The trim removed 4 bases at V and 6 bases at J, leaving 7 bases unmatched. The V gene's germline CDR1 is SGHNT and CDR2 YYREEE (reference sequence). In DNA, the CDR3 is TGTGCCAGCAGCAGCAGGGTAGCGGGGGGCGAGCAGTACTTC. Residues: CASSSRVAGGEQYF. Supplemented by reference TRBV5-4 and TRBJ2-7, the full variable domain reads ETGVTQSPTHLIKTRGQQVTLRCSSQSGHNTVSWYQQALGQGPQFIFQYYREEENGRGNFPPRFSGLQFPNYSSELNVNALELDDSALYLCASSSRVAGGEQYFGPGTRLTVT.

This clone has just one count. The chain uses TRBV6-4 and TRBJ2-1; D might be TRBD1 (7 bases). V dropped 0 bases and J dropped 9 bases, with 15 bases sitting between them. There are 15 residues in the CDR3. Germline V gene data show CDR1 as MRHNA and CDR2 as SNTAGT. CDR3 DNA sequence: TGTGCCAGCAGTGACTCCACAGTGCGGGACAGTGAGCAGTTCTTC. The encoded protein is CASSDSTVRDSEQFF.

V gene TRBV27 combines with J gene TRBJ1-1, with D possibly being TRBD1 (6 bases). Germline V gene data show CDR1 as MNHEY and CDR2 as SMNVEV (reference sequence). V dropped 0 bases and J dropped 3 bases, with 11 bases sitting between them. The CDR3 spans 15 residues. The CDR3 sequence: CASSLSSGADTEAFF. In nucleotides, the CDR3 is TGTGCCAGCAGTTTATCATCAGGGGCGGACACTGAAGCTTTCTTT.

The V call is TRBV6-5, the J call TRBJ1-5; 9 bases agree with TRBD1. The trim removed 6 bases at V and 5 bases at J, leaving 5 bases unmatched. The germline CDR1 and CDR2 sequences are MNHEY and SVGAGI. The CDR3 covers 14 residues. The CDR3 reads CASRPTGGDQPQHF. The DNA for the CDR3 is TGTGCCAGCAGGCCCACAGGGGGCGATCAGCCCCAGCATTTT.

CDR3: CASSQGDSSQETQYF. CDR3 bases: TGTGCCAGCAGCCAAGGAGACTCTTCCCAAGAGACCCAGTACTTC. The chain combines TRBV4-2 with TRBJ2-5, with D unresolved. The V end lost 1 base, the J end lost 1 base, and 10 bases lay between the germline ends. CDR1 and CDR2 (germline): LGHNA, YNFKEQ. CDR3 length: 15 residues.